The 20 T cell receptor beta chains listed next were all sequenced from one sample in a study of neurological immune-mediated disorders. TCRdb reanalysed the 5' RACE reads using MiXCR and keeps one entry per CDR3 protein. The sample carries some 57,000 distinct CDR3 sequences, around 4.7% recorded once. The sequencing input was PBMCs. The origin of the receptors is a woman between 45 and 60 years old with multiple sclerosis.

Turning to this clonotype: This may be a read error, as it is one base from a much larger clone. The genes are TRBV11-2 and TRBJ2-1, with 7 bases identical to TRBD2. This CDR3 region has 15 residues. The germline gives CDR1 SGHAT, CDR2 FQNNGV. CDR3 nucleotide sequence: TGTGCCAGCAGGCGATGGGGGGGGAAGTACAATGATCAGTTCTTC. Encoded protein: CASRRWGGKYNDQFF.

The J gene is TRBJ1-2, the V gene TRBV27, with D possibly matching TRBD1 (6 bases). Trimming pared 2 bases from V and 8 bases from J, leaving 15 bases between. This CDR3 contains 14 residues. Germline V gives CDR1 MNHEY, CDR2 SMNVEV (reference sequence). The CDR3 nucleotides are TGTGCCAGCAGTTTAACAGGGCTTGGCAGAGGCTACACCTTC. It yields the protein CASSLTGLGRGYTF.

This clonotype was recorded many times. The chain couples TRBV5-1 to TRBJ2-2; D is unclear. CDR1 and CDR2 from the germline V gene are SGHRS and YFSETQ. The CDR3 is 14 residues long. The V and J ends lost 5 bases and 5 bases respectively, with 13 bases between them. This chain's CDR3 is CASSSPDWTGELFF. CDR3 coding DNA: TGCGCCAGCAGTAGCCCCGATTGGACCGGGGAGCTGTTTTTT. Drawing the rest from reference TRBV5-1 and TRBJ2-2, the complete variable domain is KAGVTQTPRYLIKTRGQQVTLSCSPISGHRSVSWYQQTPGQGLQFLFEYFSETQRNKGNFPGRFSGRQFSNSRSEMNVSTLELGDSALYLCASSSPDWTGELFFGEGSRLTVL.

This clonotype was found many times. One end of the junction fails to match germline, which may point to a read error. The V and J genes are TRBV15 and TRBJ1-5; 12 bases fit TRBD1. Germline CDR1 LNHNV, CDR2 YYDKDF (reference sequence). CDR3 length equals 17 residues. The CDR3 region is CATHAFGGTGGNQPQNF. Written as DNA, the CDR3 is TGTGCCACCCATGCCTTTGGGGGGACAGGGGGCAATCAGCCCCAGAATTTT.

The sample holds a few counts of this clonotype. The chain recombines TRBV10-1 with TRBJ2-7; D uncertain. With 7 bases removed from V and 2 bases from J, the gap between germline ends came to 15 bases. Germline V lookup: CDR1 WNHNN, CDR2 SYGVQD (reference sequence). This CDR3 has 14 residues. DNA of the CDR3: TGCGCCAGCAAGGTTTGCGGAAAGGCCTACGAGCAGTACGTC. Amino acid sequence: CASKVCGKAYEQYV.

This clonotype was seen ten or more times. The V gene is TRBV5-1, the J gene TRBJ2-1; weak D call: TRBD1 (6 bases). V gave up 4 bases and J gave up 8 bases, with 16 bases separating them. CDR1 and CDR2 from the germline V gene are SGHRS and YFSETQ. This CDR3 has 14 amino acids. CDR3 sequence reads: CASSATPGADEQFF. The CDR3 coding sequence is TGCGCCAGCAGCGCGACCCCAGGGGCGGATGAGCAGTTCTTC.

This clonotype was counted at least ten times. The chain recombines TRBV12-3 or TRBV12-4 with TRBJ2-3; D is undetermined. The CDR3 is 12 amino acids. Trimming stripped 3 bases from V and 8 bases from J, with 9 bases between. For the CDR3, the DNA is TGTGCCAGCAGTTTTGAGGAAGGTACGCAGTATTTT. Its translation: CASSFEEGTQYF.

This clonotype has more than one count but fewer than ten. The J gene is TRBJ2-5, the V gene TRBV11-2, with D perhaps TRBD2 (7 bases). This CDR3 has 16 residues. The V gene lost 1 base and the J gene lost 5 bases, with 17 bases spanning the gap. The germline CDR1 and CDR2 sequences are SGHAT and FQNNGV. The CDR3 sequence is CASSLVPGGVWETQYF. Here the CDR3 DNA reads TGTGCCAGCAGCTTAGTCCCGGGGGGCGTATGGGAGACCCAGTACTTC.

The chain has TRBV12-3 or TRBV12-4 and TRBJ1-2; D is perhaps TRBD1 (6 bases). V dropped 6 bases and J dropped 4 bases, with 12 bases sitting between them. CDR3 length: 13 residues. The CDR3 region is CASSTDRTYGYTF. CDR3 in DNA: TGTGCCAGCAGCACCGACAGGACCTATGGCTACACCTTC.

This clonotype has a count of ten or more. J is TRBJ1-1 and V is TRBV2; D is unresolved. The germline CDR1 and CDR2 sequences are SNHLY and FYNNEI. This CDR3 is built from 14 residues. The V end lost 6 bases, the J end lost 5 bases, and 16 bases lay between the germline ends. The CDR3 DNA follows: TGTGCCAGCAGAGCAGGAACCCGGGAGACTGAAGCTTTCTTT. This codes for CASRAGTRETEAFF.

In this sample, this clonotype turned up many times. This sequence joins TRBV5-1 and TRBJ2-5; D possibly corresponds to TRBD2 (5 bases). CDR1 is SGHRS, CDR2 YFSETQ, per germline. This CDR3 has 16 residues. Trimming shortened V by 1 base and J by 5 bases, and 18 bases separated the two germline ends. DNA for the CDR3: TGCGCCAGCAGCTTGTCGGTTCGGGGAGTCCGGGAGACCCAGTACTTC. It yields the protein CASSLSVRGVRETQYF.

This clonotype was recorded at least ten times. The chain couples TRBV19 to TRBJ2-1; D gene unclear. CDR3 length: 14 residues. The V end lost 3 bases, the J end lost 8 bases, and 14 bases lay between the germline ends. CDR1 and CDR2 (germline): LNHDA, SQIVND (reference sequence). The chain's CDR3 is CASSMGGPTDEQFF. Here the CDR3 DNA reads TGTGCCAGTAGTATGGGCGGCCCCACGGATGAGCAGTTCTTC.

At least ten counts were recorded for this clonotype. The chain is built from TRBV20-1 and TRBJ2-5; TRBD2 aligns across 7 bases. The CDR3 is 13 residues long. Germline V gene data show CDR1 as DFQATT and CDR2 as SNEGSKA (reference sequence). J gave up 3 bases and V 5 bases, and 6 bases lay outside the gene matches. CDR3 sequence reads: CSAGASGEETQYF. In nucleotides, the CDR3 is TGCAGTGCTGGGGCTAGCGGTGAAGAGACCCAGTACTTC.

This clonotype was seen only a few times. V is TRBV5-4 and J is TRBJ1-1; D not certain. Trimming removed 3 bases at V and 4 bases at J, with 13 bases between. From germline, CDR1 is SGHNT and CDR2 YYREEE (reference sequence). The CDR3 runs 14 residues. The CDR3 bases are TGTGCCAGCAGCTCCCCCCCTGGGATCACTGAAGCTTTCTTT. Encoded protein: CASSSPPGITEAFF.

This clonotype was seen many times. The chain employs TRBV29-1 and TRBJ2-3; maybe TRBD1 (6 bases). V dropped 6 bases and J dropped 0 bases, with 7 bases sitting between them. The CDR3 extends over 12 amino acids. Germline CDR1 SQVTM, CDR2 ANQGSEA. Written as DNA, the CDR3 is TGCAGCGTCAGGGGTAGCACAGATACGCAGTATTTT. Its protein is CSVRGSTDTQYF.

The V and J genes are TRBV4-3 and TRBJ2-2, with D tentatively TRBD1 (5 bases). Germline-derived CDR1 and CDR2 are LGHNA and YSLEER. The length of the CDR3 is 17 residues. Trimming took off 0 bases at V and 4 bases at J, with 15 bases between the two ends. CDR3 in DNA: TGCGCCAGCAGCCAAGACGAACAGGACGTCTCCACCGGGGAGCTGTTTTTT. As protein: CASSQDEQDVSTGELFF.

This clonotype appeared many times. The chain links TRBV9 to TRBJ2-3, with 12 bases that match TRBD1. The CDR3 loop spans 14 amino acids. Germline lookup yields CDR1 SGDLS and CDR2 YYNGEE. V was clipped by 4 bases and J by 5 bases; unmatched bases: 2. The CDR3: CASSRDRGQDTQYF. The CDR3 DNA follows: TGTGCCAGCAGCCGGGACAGGGGGCAAGATACGCAGTATTTT. Supplemented by reference TRBV9 and TRBJ2-3, the full variable domain reads DSGVTQTPKHLITATGQRVTLRCSPRSGDLSVYWYQQSLDQGLQFLIQYYNGEERAKGNILERFSAQQFPDLHSELNLSSLELGDSALYFCASSRDRGQDTQYFGPGTRLTVL.

This clonotype was recorded many times. The CDR3 loop is CASSFKAGGSTDTQYF. For the CDR3, the DNA is TGTGCCAGCAGCTTTAAGGCGGGGGGGAGCACAGATACGCAGTATTTT. This chain uses TRBV5-6 with TRBJ2-3, with 9 positions matching TRBD2. The germline V gene has CDR1 SGHDT and CDR2 YYEEEE. The CDR3 extends over 16 amino acids. Trimming cost V 2 bases and J 0 bases; bases outside gene matches: 4.

This clonotype was counted many times. The rearrangement joins TRBV4-1 to TRBJ1-4, with D possibly TRBD1 on 5 matching bases. The CDR3 is 15 residues long. Germline loops: CDR1 MGHRA, CDR2 YSYEKL. The V and J ends lost 4 bases and 6 bases respectively, with 15 bases between them. The CDR3 loop is CASSRDRSGYEKLFF. The CDR3 DNA reads TGCGCCAGCAGCCGGGATCGATCAGGGTATGAAAAACTGTTTTTT.

This clonotype has at least ten counts. The chain carries TRBV10-3 and TRBJ1-1; D is unresolved. The CDR3 runs 13 residues. Germline CDR1 and CDR2: ENHRY and SYGVKD. V lost 2 bases and J lost 0, with 4 bases in between. The CDR3 loop reads CAISEKMNTEAFF. In DNA form, the CDR3 reads TGTGCCATCAGTGAGAAAATGAACACTGAAGCTTTCTTT.